The present entry profiles one TCR beta chain with its context. Its antigen is not known. This CDR3 region has 13 residues. Trimming took 9 bases from V and 7 from J, leaving 18 bases between them. Germline assignment: CDR1 LNHDA and CDR2 SQIVND (reference sequence). Treatment: roughly 18 received Ad26.COV2.S at low or high dose, single or two shots; 5 received placebo; per-sample allocation not given. Vaccine and placebo recipients were sampled on day 63 after the first injection. The entry originates in a study of Ad26.COV2.S vaccination and SARS-CoV-2 variants. Study-wide results and limits: Higher spike-specific TCR breadth was found in vaccine recipients than in placebo recipients.

Sequencing used immunoSEQ multiplex PCR; TCRdb keeps in-frame clones, though not all of them. The sample yields 200,000 to 250,000 clones, around 87% seen once. The source is a person aged 18-65 years who received the Ad26.COV2.S COVID-19 vaccine or a placebo. Sequencing used peripheral blood, obtained in a trial of Ad26.COV2.S vaccine versus placebo. This chain joins TRBV19 and TRBJ1-2; D remains ambiguous. Here the CDR3 DNA reads TGTGCCAGCAAGAGGAGGGAGGTTAGTGGCTACACCTTC. It codes for CASKRREVSGYTF. The whole variable domain, remainder taken from reference TRBV19 and TRBJ1-2, is DGGITQSPKYLFRKEGQNVTLSCEQNLNHDAMYWYRQDPGQGLRLIYYSQIVNDFQKGDIAEGYSVSREKKESFPLTVTSAQKNPTAFYLCASKRREVSGYTFGSGTRLTVV.